This TCR beta chain appears in the sequencing data of a study of T cell responses to AZD1222 COVID-19 vaccine. In the case of this clone: What it binds is unknown.

Data came from immunoSEQ multiplex PCR; TCRdb stores just in-frame clones and leaves some out. The sample holds hundreds of thousands of clones, 90% to 95% seen once. Study outcomes and limitations: White British donors predominated, females outnumbered males, and clonal diversity was possibly underestimated. Distributed over spike, vaccine-associated CD4 TCRs predominated at 160-218 and 743-854.

Trimming stripped 0 bases from V and 4 bases from J, with 12 bases between. Germline V gene data show CDR1 as MGHRA and CDR2 as YSYEKL. The CDR3 totals 15 residues. The specimen comprised peripheral blood, sampled 28 days after the second AZD1222 dose. The V call is TRBV4-1, the J call TRBJ1-1; D remains ambiguous. This sequence originates from an adult who received the AZD1222 COVID-19 vaccine. The CDR3 DNA sequence: TGCGCCAGCAGCCAAGATTCACGAGGGTTCACTGAAGCTTTCTTT. Translated: CASSQDSRGFTEAFF.